This T cell receptor beta chain was sequenced during a study of CD8+CD57+ T cells in acquired aplastic anemia. Study-wide context: Sorted CD4+ and CD8+ cell DNA averaged 3.2 ug.

Comments on this clonotype: Antigen unknown.

Both TCR beta VDJ combination and CDR3 sequence profiling were carried out. Genomic DNA was the template for this profiling. TCRdb called the reads again in MiXCR, with one record for every CDR3 protein. The data show approximately 180,000 distinct CDR3 sequences, roughly 48% seen once. The length of the CDR3 is 15 residues. The V and J ends lost 1 base and 6 bases, in that order; junction bases with no gene match: 5. Germline V gene data show CDR1 as MNHNS and CDR2 as SASEGT. Patients picked for sequencing had shown CD8+CD57+ cell expansion detected by flow cytometry. The cohort consisted entirely of patients having severe acquired aplastic anemia. Patient blood was sampled before any therapy had been received. Regarding the study as a whole: Shared by patients and controls, 25 to 30 CD8+ CDR3s were abundant in patients.

Material for sequencing was sorted CD4+, CD8+, or CD8+CD57+ T cells (not recorded which) from PBMCs. The TCR comes from a human donor with aplastic anemia. The chain combines TRBV6-1 with TRBJ2-1, with TRBD2 matching over 8 bases. The CDR3 region is CASSEVGGAFNEQFF. The CDR3 DNA follows: TGTGCCAGCAGTGAAGTCGGGGGGGCCTTCAATGAGCAGTTCTTC.